The 19 T cell receptor beta chains below come from one sample, sequenced in a study of cytomegalovirus exposure and HLA in healthy donors. 13 Jbeta primers and 60 Vbeta primers were used for the PCR. Clones were read by immunoSEQ multiplex PCR, and TCRdb kept only the in-frame ones, dropping some. The sample holds 90,000 to 150,000 clones, 15% seen once. What was sequenced was PBMCs. The receptors were gathered from a woman in her late teens or twenties in good health and CMV-seronegative.

The CDR3 loop is CASDQGAGYGYTF. In DNA, the CDR3 is TGTGCCAGCGACCAAGGGGCAGGCTATGGCTACACCTTC. The V gene is TRBV28, the J gene TRBJ1-2, with D possibly TRBD1 on 5 matching bases. This CDR3 has 13 residues. Deletions cut 8 bases from V and 4 bases from J, with 14 bases between. CDR1 and CDR2 from the germline V gene are MDHEN and SYDVKM.

The chain recombines TRBV5-4 with TRBJ2-7; TRBD2 is a possible D gene (5 bases). Germline V gene data show CDR1 as SGHNT and CDR2 as YYREEE (reference sequence). Trimming removed 3 bases from V and 6 bases from J, with 16 bases in between. The CDR3 covers 14 residues. The DNA for the CDR3 is TGTGCCAGCAGCTATCGTCGGGGTCGGGGCGAGCAGTACTTC. Its translation: CASSYRRGRGEQYF.

The CDR3 DNA reads as TGTGCCAGCAGCTTACGGGATTCCAACACTGAAGCTTTCTTT. Its protein is CASSLRDSNTEAFF. The V call is TRBV11-2, the J call TRBJ1-1; D uncertain. The V end was cut by 2 bases, the J end by 2 bases, with 9 bases between. The CDR3 sequence is 14 residues long. Germline-derived CDR1 and CDR2 are SGHAT and FQNNGV.

This clone came up a few times. This chain uses TRBV7-9 with TRBJ1-1, with a tentative D call TRBD1 (6 bases). The CDR3 length is 14 residues. The germline V and J ends were trimmed by 5 bases and 3 bases, with 13 bases remaining between them. The V gene's germline CDR1 is SEHNR and CDR2 FQNEAQ (reference sequence). CDR3 in DNA: TGTGCCAGCAGCCCGGGGGGGCAGTACACTGAAGCTTTCTTT. It is translated as CASSPGGQYTEAFF.

This clone was observed a handful of times. The chain uses TRBV7-2 and TRBJ2-1; D possibly corresponds to TRBD2 (6 bases). The CDR3 contains 15 residues. Germline CDR1 reads SGHTA; CDR2 reads FQGNSA. The germline V and J ends were trimmed by 4 bases and 4 bases, with 14 bases remaining between them. CDR3 DNA sequence: TGTGCCAGCAGCTCCCCGGGACTCCCTTACAATGAGCAGTTCTTC. Protein product: CASSSPGLPYNEQFF.

The table lists this clone with a few counts. The genes are TRBV4-2 and TRBJ2-3; 9 bases fit TRBD2. The length of the CDR3 is 15 residues. Germline trimming cut 3 bases from V and 3 bases from J; bases unmatched to any gene: 4. Germline values: CDR1 LGHNA, CDR2 YNFKEQ. The CDR3, as DNA: TGTGCCAGCAGCCAGGAAGCGGGAGGAACAGATACGCAGTATTTT. This encodes CASSQEAGGTDTQYF.

The sample holds a few counts of this clone. The CDR3: CASSFLQGGYGYTF. The CDR3 region has the DNA TGTGCCAGCAGCTTTCTCCAGGGAGGCTATGGCTACACCTTC. This chain connects TRBV5-4 to TRBJ1-2; TRBD1 might be the D (5 bases). Trimming removed 2 bases at V and 4 bases at J, with 12 bases between. The germline CDR1 and CDR2 sequences are SGHNT and YYREEE (reference sequence). The CDR3 covers 14 residues.

The chain is built from TRBV10-2 and TRBJ1-5; TRBD1 aligns across 9 bases. Germline CDR1 is WSHSY and CDR2 is SAAADI. The ends lost 5 bases at V and 0 bases at J; junction bases unmatched: 8. This CDR3 is built from 17 residues. CDR3: CASSTDRGSYSNQPQHF. CDR3 coding DNA: TGCGCCAGCAGTACGGACAGGGGATCATATAGCAATCAGCCCCAGCATTTT.

The chain uses TRBV4-2 and TRBJ1-2, with 11 bases lining up with TRBD1. The CDR3 covers 15 residues. Germline V CDR1 and CDR2: LGHNA, YNFKEQ. Losses at the gene ends were 4 bases for V and 7 bases for J; bases not matched to a gene: 8. In nucleotides, the CDR3 is TGTGCCAGCAGCCCTCCCGGACAGGGGGCGTTTGGCTACACCTTC. This gives the protein CASSPPGQGAFGYTF.

The CDR3: CASSLLTSGGRYEQYF. In DNA, the CDR3 is TGTGCCAGCAGTTTACTGACTAGCGGGGGTCGTTACGAGCAGTACTTC. V usage is TRBV6-5 and J usage is TRBJ2-7; 12 positions agree with TRBD2. Germline loops: CDR1 MNHEY, CDR2 SVGAGI. This CDR3 has 16 amino acids. J lost 4 bases, V lost 4 bases, and 8 bases had no gene match.

This clone was seen more than once but under ten times. The chain uses TRBV5-1 and TRBJ1-1; D not resolved. This CDR3 region has 11 residues. Deletions cut 6 bases from V and 7 bases from J, with 10 bases between. Germline values: CDR1 SGHRS, CDR2 YFSETQ. CDR3 sequence (DNA): TGCGCCAGCACGTCAGGCGTTGAAGCTTTCTTT. It codes for CASTSGVEAFF.

The CDR3 is CASSQGLAGAYNEQFF. In DNA form, the CDR3 reads TGCGCCAGCAGCCAAGGACTAGCGGGGGCCTACAATGAGCAGTTCTTC. This chain joins TRBV4-3 and TRBJ2-1; 12 nucleotides align to TRBD2. This CDR3 comprises 16 residues. V trimming: 1 base; J trimming: 2 bases; junction bases outside the gene matches: 0. Germline CDR1 LGHNA, CDR2 YSLEER.

This clone was seen only a few times. This sequence joins TRBV2 and TRBJ2-7; 7 nucleotides line up with TRBD1. V shed 6 bases and J 5 bases; nucleotides not matched to a gene: 7. This CDR3 has 13 amino acids. The germline gives CDR1 SNHLY, CDR2 FYNNEI. The CDR3 here is CASSQTGFDEQYF. CDR3 in DNA: TGTGCCAGCAGCCAGACAGGGTTTGACGAGCAGTACTTC.

The chain couples TRBV30 to TRBJ1-5, with a possible D match to TRBD1 (6 bases). The CDR3 has 13 amino acids. Germline CDR1 reads GTSNPN; CDR2 reads SVGIG (reference sequence). V shed 5 bases and J shed 6 bases, with 14 bases lying between them. For the CDR3, the DNA is TGTGCCTGGGAGGCGGGGGGCCGTCAGCCCCAGCATTTT. Translated: CAWEAGGRQPQHF.

The V gene is TRBV6-4, the J gene TRBJ1-1, with 7 positions matching TRBD1. Germline assignment: CDR1 MRHNA and CDR2 SNTAGT. The junction had 2 bases not matched to a gene; V was cut back by 4 bases and J by 3 bases. The CDR3 spans 13 residues. This CDR3 is CASSAGQDTEAFF. CDR3 nucleotides: TGTGCCAGCAGTGCCGGACAGGACACTGAAGCTTTCTTT.

This clone was detected only a few times. The chain has TRBV13 and TRBJ2-7; TRBD2 agrees at 14 bases. Germline V CDR1 and CDR2: PRHDT, FYEKMQ (reference sequence). The CDR3 is 15 amino acids. Losses at the gene ends were 6 bases for V and 5 bases for J; bases not matched to a gene: 6. CDR3 in DNA: TGTGCCAGCAGTCTTGGACTAGCGGGAGGAAACGAGCAGTACTTC. This codes for CASSLGLAGGNEQYF.

The chain recombines TRBV7-2 with TRBJ2-1; TRBD1 aligns across 8 bases. The germline V gene has CDR1 SGHTA and CDR2 FQGNSA. J was trimmed by 15 bases and V by 5 bases; bases with no gene match: 9. This CDR3 has 12 amino acids. The DNA of the CDR3 is TGTGCCAGCAGCCTATGGACAGGGAACCCGTTCTTC. It encodes CASSLWTGNPFF.

The V call is TRBV29-1, the J call TRBJ1-1, with D hard to call. This CDR3 spans 14 amino acids. V was cut by 3 bases and J by 1 base, with 12 bases left in between. CDR1 and CDR2 from the germline V gene are SQVTM and ANQGSEA. CDR3 sequence reads: CSVDKSAANTEAFF. DNA of the CDR3: TGCAGCGTTGATAAGTCGGCGGCGAACACTGAAGCTTTCTTT.

The chain is built from TRBV4-2 and TRBJ2-3; 9 bases line up with TRBD1. This CDR3 is 17 amino acids long. Germline CDR1 reads LGHNA; CDR2 reads YNFKEQ. V was pared by 9 bases and J by 2 bases, with 15 bases of the junction left unmatched. In DNA, the CDR3 is TGTGCCAGTTCATCCCCGGAGGACAGGGGTATCACAGATACGCAGTATTTT. Protein sequence: CASSSPEDRGITDTQYF.